Following are 14 T cell receptor beta chains from one sample sequenced in a study of a mutant IDH1 vaccine in newly diagnosed glioma. Time point denoted: week 11, during vaccination. Every vaccination contained 300 ug of the mutant IDH1 20-mer peptide and was paired with topical imiquimod. These TCRs are of unknown antigen specificity. Sequencing was performed with immunoSEQ multiplex PCR; in TCRdb, only in-frame clones are kept and a portion is missing. The table lists roughly 130,000 clones, around four fifths of them singletons. The sample in question was PBMCs, obtained from a glioma patient whose treatment included an IDH1 peptide vaccine. The receptors were sampled from a man aged 35 to 55 with glioma.

The rearrangement joins TRBV7-9 to TRBJ2-3; D perhaps matches TRBD2 (7 bases). The CDR3 consists of 15 residues. Trimming pared 5 bases from V and 1 base from J, leaving 13 bases between. Germline V gene sequence: CDR1 SEHNR, CDR2 FQNEAQ (reference sequence). Here the CDR3 DNA reads TGTGCCAGCAGCCCCGGGGGGCCCGGCACAGATACGCAGTATTTT. Its translation is CASSPGGPGTDTQYF.

V and J are TRBV6-5 and TRBJ2-2; a weak D match, TRBD2 (5 bases). This CDR3 is built from 13 residues. Looked up from germline, CDR1 is MNHEY and CDR2 is SVGAGI. Trimming removed 8 bases at V and 1 base at J, with 8 bases between. The CDR3 DNA reads TGTGCCAGCGAGGAGGAGAACACCGGGGAGCTGTTTTTT. Residues: CASEEENTGELFF.

The V call is TRBV4-3, the J call TRBJ2-2; TRBD2 matches at 8 bases. The V gene's germline CDR1 is LGHNA and CDR2 YSLEER. The V segment lost 0 bases and the J segment 7 bases; nucleotides outside the gene matches: 10. The CDR3 contains 17 residues. The CDR3 reads CASSQDRASGYGGELFF. In DNA, the CDR3 is TGCGCCAGCAGCCAAGATCGGGCTAGCGGGTATGGCGGGGAGCTGTTTTTT.

The V gene is TRBV13, the J gene TRBJ2-3; D is possibly TRBD1 (6 bases). V was clipped by 5 bases and J by 6 bases, with 9 bases between them. The CDR3 is 12 amino acids. CDR1 is PRHDT, CDR2 FYEKMQ, per germline (reference sequence). The CDR3: CASSPQGDTQYF. CDR3 bases: TGTGCCAGCAGCCCCCAGGGGGATACGCAGTATTTT.

The CDR3 DNA follows: TGTGCCAGCACCAAGCGGGACCTCCCCTACAATGAGCAGTTCTTC. Translating it yields CASTKRDLPYNEQFF. V usage is TRBV27 and J usage is TRBJ2-1; 7 bases are shared with TRBD2. Germline V gives CDR1 MNHEY, CDR2 SMNVEV (reference sequence). The CDR3 consists of 15 residues. V shed 7 bases, J shed 2 bases, and the junction held 8 bases outside the gene matches.

This rearrangement joins TRBV6-6 to TRBJ1-5; TRBD1 matches 10 bases. CDR3 length equals 14 residues. Germline V gene lookup returns CDR1 MNHNY and CDR2 SVGAGI (reference sequence). V gave up 6 bases and J gave up 7 bases; unmatched junction bases: 6. The CDR3: CASRETGGRQPQHF. CDR3 nucleotides: TGTGCCAGCAGGGAGACAGGGGGCCGGCAGCCCCAGCATTTT.

The chain recombines TRBV28 with TRBJ1-1; no firm D call. CDR1 and CDR2 (germline): MDHEN, SYDVKM. The CDR3 contains 14 residues. Trimming stripped 3 bases from V and 11 bases from J, with 19 bases between. The CDR3 DNA reads as TGTGCCAGCAGTTTGTGGGCGTCGCCTTCTGGCGCTTTCTTT. This codes for CASSLWASPSGAFF.

V is TRBV7-2 and J is TRBJ1-3; no clear D. CDR1 is SGHTA, CDR2 FQGNSA, per germline. V gave up 4 bases and J gave up 9 bases, with 19 bases separating them. CDR3 size: 15 residues. The CDR3 DNA reads as TGTGCCAGCAGCTCCCGGACGCAGCCTTGGGGCACCATATATTTT. It specifies CASSSRTQPWGTIYF.

Worth noting for this clone: One junction end does not reproduce the germline sequence, and a read error may be involved. For the CDR3, the DNA is TGCGCCAGCAGACCATCAAGGGATTCGAACACCGGGGAGCTGTTTTTT. Its translation is CASRPSRDSNTGELFF. The J gene is TRBJ2-2, the V gene TRBV7-9; D not resolved. The CDR3 sequence is 16 residues long. Germline V gene sequence: CDR1 SEHNR, CDR2 FQNEAQ (reference sequence).

This chain uses TRBV5-1 with TRBJ1-5; 7 bases align to TRBD1. This CDR3 has 14 residues. Germline values: CDR1 SGHRS, CDR2 YFSETQ. V dropped 4 bases and J dropped 6; count of bases not matched to a gene: 7. CDR3 loop: CASSKTGAGQPQHF. The CDR3, as DNA: TGCGCCAGCAGCAAAACAGGGGCGGGTCAGCCCCAGCATTTT.

The chain employs TRBV30 and TRBJ2-5; possibly TRBD1 for D (6 bases). Trimming removed 0 bases from V and 4 bases from J, with 6 bases in between. The length of the CDR3 is 12 residues. Germline CDR1 and CDR2: GTSNPN and SVGIG (reference sequence). The CDR3 sequence: CAWSVQGETQYF. Here the CDR3 DNA reads TGTGCCTGGAGTGTACAGGGAGAGACCCAGTACTTC. Full variable domain (outside the CDR3, taken from reference TRBV30 and TRBJ2-5): SQTIHQWPATLVQPVGSPLSLECTVEGTSNPNLYWYRQAAGRGLQLLFYSVGIGQISSEVPQNLSASRPQDRQFILSSKKLLLSDSGFYLCAWSVQGETQYFGPGTRLLVL.

The chain couples TRBV2 to TRBJ1-1; TRBD1 might be the D (5 bases). The CDR3 has 13 amino acids. The V gene's germline CDR1 is SNHLY and CDR2 FYNNEI. Trimming removed 6 bases from V and 4 bases from J, with 12 bases in between. The CDR3 sequence: CASRARVSTEAFF. CDR3 in DNA: TGTGCCAGCAGAGCCAGGGTTTCCACTGAAGCTTTCTTT.

This chain links TRBV7-8 with TRBJ2-7, with TRBD2 as a possible D gene (6 bases). This CDR3 is 14 amino acids long. CDR1 is SGHVS, CDR2 FQNEAQ, per germline. Between the trimmed V and J ends, which lost 7 bases and 1 base, there was a span of 14 bases. CDR3 DNA sequence: TGTGCCAGCAAGGCTAGCGATAGGTCCTACGAGCAGTACTTC. Translated, it gives CASKASDRSYEQYF.

The rearrangement uses TRBV7-6 and TRBJ2-3, with TRBD2 as a possible D gene (5 bases). Trimming took 1 base from V and 6 from J, leaving 11 bases between them. Germline lookup yields CDR1 SGHVS and CDR2 FNYEAQ. The CDR3 totals 14 residues. In DNA form, the CDR3 reads TGTGCCAGCAGCTTAGAGCGGACCTATGATACGCAGTATTTT. Translation: CASSLERTYDTQYF.